These 25 T cell receptor beta chains share one sample of origin, sequenced in a study of T cells after yellow fever vaccination. TCRdb analysed the 5' RACE reads with MiXCR anew, one entry per CDR3 protein. The table lists some 240,000 distinct CDR3 sequences, roughly 5% of them singletons. This specimen was CD4+ T cells sorted from PBMCs, taken on the day of the yellow fever booster vaccination. All receptors come from a man aged 18 to 29 who received the YFV17D yellow fever vaccine.

This clonotype showed up just a few times. V is TRBV29-1 and J is TRBJ2-7; possible D gene TRBD1, 6 bases. The CDR3 extends over 12 amino acids. Germline V gene lookup returns CDR1 SQVTM and CDR2 ANQGSEA. Trimming removed 6 bases at V and 3 bases at J, with 12 bases between. The CDR3 DNA reads as TGCAGCGTGGCCGACAGGTTCTACGAGCAGTACTTC. Translated: CSVADRFYEQYF.

This clonotype was counted at least ten times. The V call is TRBV16, the J call TRBJ1-1; D is perhaps TRBD1 (5 bases). The V and J ends lost 3 bases and 7 bases respectively, with 15 bases between them. From germline, CDR1 is KGHSY and CDR2 FQNENV. This CDR3 region has 14 residues. The CDR3 bases are TGTGCCAGCAGCCATGGAAGGGGCGCAGGTGAAGCTTTCTTT. It translates to CASSHGRGAGEAFF.

This clonotype was detected only a few times. The V and J genes are TRBV7-3 and TRBJ2-1; no firm D call. Per germline, CDR1 SGHTA and CDR2 FQGTGA. With 2 bases removed from V and 10 bases from J, the gap between germline ends came to 18 bases. This CDR3 comprises 15 residues. The CDR3 DNA follows: TGTGCCAGCAGCTTAGGTATCCCTATTGGTGACGAGCAGTTCTTC. Encoded protein: CASSLGIPIGDEQFF.

This clonotype was picked up a small number of times. The gene calls are TRBV12-3 or TRBV12-4 and TRBJ1-4; TRBD1 might be the D (5 bases). The CDR3 runs 14 residues. The ends were cut back, 3 bases at V and 8 bases at J, with 13 bases in the middle. The CDR3 is CASSLVGAPEKLFF. For the CDR3, the DNA is TGTGCCAGCAGTTTGGTCGGGGCCCCAGAAAAACTGTTTTTT.

This clonotype occurred a few times. This chain connects TRBV12-3 or TRBV12-4 to TRBJ2-3; D might be TRBD2 (6 bases). The CDR3 covers 14 residues. Trimming left V 3 bases short and J 4 bases short, with 11 bases between. In DNA, the CDR3 is TGTGCCAGCAGTTTCGCGGGGTCCCCAGATACGCAGTATTTT. The encoded protein is CASSFAGSPDTQYF.

This sequence joins TRBV6-1 and TRBJ1-5, with a tentative D call TRBD1 (5 bases). V lost 5 bases and J 0 bases, leaving 17 bases between the germline ends. Germline loops: CDR1 MNHNS, CDR2 SASEGT. This CDR3 comprises 17 residues. The CDR3 coding sequence is TGTGCCAGCAGTCCCCGGGGAGGGGAAAATAGCAATCAGCCCCAGCATTTT. This gives the protein CASSPRGGENSNQPQHF.

Only a few counts were recorded for this clonotype. This rearrangement joins TRBV6-2 or TRBV6-3 to TRBJ1-6, with D uncertain. Germline CDR1 MNHEY, CDR2 SVGEGT. The V gene lost 0 bases and the J gene lost 10 bases, with 7 bases spanning the gap. The CDR3 extends over 13 amino acids. CDR3 in amino acids: CASSYSRLSPLHF. CDR3 sequence (DNA): TGTGCCAGCAGTTACTCCCGTTTGTCACCCCTCCACTTT.

This clonotype was detected ten times or more. The V and J genes are TRBV20-1 and TRBJ2-5; TRBD2 aligns across 10 bases. The V gene end was trimmed by 0 bases and the J gene end by 3 bases; junction bases not matched to a gene: 4. CDR3 length equals 15 residues. Germline V gives CDR1 DFQATT, CDR2 SNEGSKA (reference sequence). This CDR3 reads CSARDPLAGEETQYF. The CDR3 nucleotides are TGCAGTGCTAGAGATCCCCTAGCGGGGGAAGAGACCCAGTACTTC.

This chain uses TRBV9 with TRBJ2-7; D may correspond to TRBD1 or TRBD2 (5 bases each). The germline V gene encodes CDR1 SGDLS and CDR2 YYNGEE. Trimming removed 4 bases at V and 0 bases at J, with 14 bases between. The CDR3 runs 15 residues. The CDR3 region has the DNA TGTGCCAGCAGCCTGGGACCGGGTAGCTCCTACGAGCAGTACTTC. Translating gives CASSLGPGSSYEQYF.

This clonotype was seen only a few times. CDR3 region: CASSRFRGQQETQYF. CDR3 bases: TGTGCCAGCAGCCGATTCCGGGGACAGCAAGAGACCCAGTACTTC. This sequence joins TRBV7-9 and TRBJ2-5; TRBD1 matches at 7 bases. V dropped 5 bases and J dropped 2; count of bases not matched to a gene: 8. The CDR3 is 15 residues long. CDR1 and CDR2 from the germline V gene are SEHNR and FQNEAQ (reference sequence).

This clonotype came up a few times. The chain links TRBV11-2 to TRBJ2-3; TRBD2 agrees at 10 bases. CDR1 and CDR2 from the germline V gene are SGHAT and FQNNGV. The CDR3 is made up of 16 amino acids. V gave up 1 base and J gave up 6 bases; unmatched junction bases: 7. The CDR3 sequence is CASSLAGSGGSDTQYF. The DNA for the CDR3 is TGTGCCAGCAGCTTAGCAGGTAGCGGGGGGTCCGATACGCAGTATTTT.

The chain links TRBV6-4 to TRBJ2-1; 9 bases are shared with TRBD2. The CDR3 sequence is 15 residues long. V trimming: 6 bases; J trimming: 5 bases; junction bases outside the gene matches: 8. Germline CDR1 and CDR2: MRHNA and SNTAGT. The CDR3 spells CASSPWRGGHNEQFF. CDR3 in DNA: TGTGCCAGCAGCCCCTGGCGGGGGGGACACAATGAGCAGTTCTTC.

The V and J genes are TRBV12-3 or TRBV12-4 and TRBJ2-2, with D possibly being TRBD1 (6 bases). The CDR3 runs 16 residues. V was cut by 2 bases and J by 9 bases, with 19 bases left in between. As DNA, the CDR3 is TGTGCCAGCAGTTTACACCTCGGGACAACTTTTAGGGAGCTGTTTTTT. Its translation: CASSLHLGTTFRELFF.

This clonotype was found a few times. The chain has TRBV29-1 and TRBJ2-2; TRBD2 agrees at 8 bases. The germline V gene encodes CDR1 SQVTM and CDR2 ANQGSEA. The CDR3 is made up of 13 amino acids. V lost 8 bases to trimming and J lost 7 bases; unmatched junction nucleotides: 9. CDR3 in DNA: TGCAGCAGTACCGGGGGGGCTGGCGGGGAGCTGTTTTTT. This sequence encodes CSSTGGAGGELFF.

There are a few counts of this clonotype. This chain links TRBV4-1 with TRBJ1-3; the D gene is possibly TRBD1 (5 bases). Trimming stripped 3 bases from V and 3 bases from J, with 15 bases between. This CDR3 has 16 residues. The germline V gene has CDR1 MGHRA and CDR2 YSYEKL. The CDR3 here is CASSQVGGTVGNTIYF. Written as DNA, the CDR3 is TGCGCCAGCAGCCAGGTCGGCGGGACTGTTGGAAACACCATATATTTT.

This clonotype was counted only a few times. This chain links TRBV29-1 with TRBJ1-4; D call uncertain. CDR3 length equals 13 residues. The V end was cut by 5 bases, the J end by 4 bases, with 11 bases between. Germline V lookup: CDR1 SQVTM, CDR2 ANQGSEA. CDR3 protein: CSVSGGFNEKLFF. The CDR3 nucleotides are TGCAGCGTTAGCGGCGGATTTAATGAAAAACTGTTTTTT.

The chain employs TRBV7-2 and TRBJ2-1; tentative D call: TRBD2 (6 bases). CDR1 is SGHTA, CDR2 FQGNSA, per germline. This CDR3 is built from 15 residues. V lost 6 bases to trimming and J lost 4 bases, with 16 bases between them. The DNA for the CDR3 is TGTGCCAGCAGAGGAGGTAGCGGAGAGTACAATGAGCAGTTCTTC. It is translated as CASRGGSGEYNEQFF.

The genes are TRBV7-2 and TRBJ2-1; 8 bases are shared with TRBD2. Germline assignment: CDR1 SGHTA and CDR2 FQGNSA. V dropped 4 bases and J dropped 3; count of bases not matched to a gene: 11. The length of the CDR3 is 17 residues. The CDR3: CASSSTSLRGDYNEQFF. The CDR3 DNA sequence: TGTGCCAGCAGCTCTACCTCCTTGCGGGGGGACTACAATGAGCAGTTCTTC. Looking up the rest from reference TRBV7-2 and TRBJ2-1 gives the full variable domain: GAGVSQSPSNKVTEKGKDVELRCDPISGHTALYWYRQSLGQGLEFLIYFQGNSAPDKSGLPSDRFSAERTGGSVSTLTIQRTQQEDSAVYLCASSSTSLRGDYNEQFFGPGTRLTVL.

This clonotype came up a few times. Here the CDR3 reads CASSPEALGGYTF. In DNA form, the CDR3 reads TGTGCCAGCTCACCTGAGGCCTTGGGGGGCTACACCTTC. V and J are TRBV18 and TRBJ1-2, with D hard to call. The germline gives CDR1 KGHSH, CDR2 LQKENI. V gave up 3 bases and J gave up 8 bases, with 13 bases separating them. This CDR3 spans 13 amino acids. Full variable domain (remainder filled in from reference TRBV18 and TRBJ1-2): NAGVMQNPRHLVRRRGQEARLRCSPMKGHSHVYWYRQLPEEGLKFMVYLQKENIIDESGMPKERFSAEFPKEGPSILRIQQVVRGDSAAYFCASSPEALGGYTFGSGTRLTVV.

Only a few counts were recorded for this clonotype. The gene calls are TRBV6-2 or TRBV6-3 and TRBJ2-7; 7 nucleotides line up with TRBD2. The length of the CDR3 is 12 residues. Germline V gene lookup returns CDR1 MNHEY and CDR2 SVGEGT. The V gene end was trimmed by 6 bases and the J gene end by 7 bases; junction bases not matched to a gene: 6. The chain's CDR3 is CASSQQGGEQYV. Written as DNA, the CDR3 is TGTGCCAGCAGCCAGCAGGGAGGGGAGCAGTACGTC.

This clonotype has only a few counts. The chain uses TRBV12-3 or TRBV12-4 and TRBJ1-3, with D possibly matching TRBD1 (6 bases). The V gene lost 6 bases and the J gene lost 0 bases, with 15 bases spanning the gap. CDR3 length: 16 amino acids. CDR3 DNA sequence: TGTGCCAGCAGCCTTCCCCAGGGGAGCTCTGGAAACACCATATATTTT. Translated: CASSLPQGSSGNTIYF.

This clonotype was counted between two and nine times. The genes are TRBV20-1 and TRBJ1-1, with TRBD1 matching over 7 bases. The CDR3 extends over 12 amino acids. Per the germline V gene, CDR1 is DFQATT and CDR2 is SNEGSKA (reference sequence). J lost 6 bases, V lost 7 bases, and 8 bases had no gene match. DNA of the CDR3: TGCAGTGTCACTCAGGGGGTCGCTGAAGCTTTCTTT. Translating it yields CSVTQGVAEAFF.

This chain joins TRBV28 and TRBJ2-5, with D possibly TRBD1 on 6 matching bases. The CDR3 is 14 amino acids. Germline V gives CDR1 MDHEN, CDR2 SYDVKM. V was shortened by 6 bases and J by 3 bases, with 14 bases between the two germline ends. The CDR3 loop is CASSPTGQKETQYF. CDR3 DNA: TGTGCCAGCAGCCCCACCGGACAGAAAGAGACCCAGTACTTC.

Only a few counts were recorded for this clonotype. The chain combines TRBV6-6 with TRBJ1-2, with 10 bases identical to TRBD1. Germline V gene lookup returns CDR1 MNHNY and CDR2 SVGAGI (reference sequence). The CDR3 covers 15 residues. Germline trimming cut 2 bases from V and 3 bases from J; bases unmatched to any gene: 3. The DNA of the CDR3 is TGTGCCAGCAGTTACGTGGACAGGGGGGACTATGGCTACACCTTC. Its translation: CASSYVDRGDYGYTF.

This clonotype was counted a few times. The rearrangement links TRBV11-2 to TRBJ2-2; no definite D call. The CDR3 runs to 15 residues. Germline lookup yields CDR1 SGHAT and CDR2 FQNNGV. V gave up 2 bases and J gave up 0 bases, with 7 bases separating them. The CDR3: CASSLSQANTGELFF. CDR3 sequence (DNA): TGTGCCAGCAGCTTAAGTCAGGCGAACACCGGGGAGCTGTTTTTT.